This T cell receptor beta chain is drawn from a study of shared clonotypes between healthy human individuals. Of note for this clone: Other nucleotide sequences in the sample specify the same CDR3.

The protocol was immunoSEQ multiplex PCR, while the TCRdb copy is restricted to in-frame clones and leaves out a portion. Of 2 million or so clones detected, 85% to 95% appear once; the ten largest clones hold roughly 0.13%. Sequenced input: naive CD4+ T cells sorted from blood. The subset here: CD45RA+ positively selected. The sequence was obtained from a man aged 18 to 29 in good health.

CDR3 sequence: CASSLESGNYGYTF. CDR3 bases: TGTGCCAGCAGCTTAGAGTCAGGGAACTATGGCTACACCTTC. V and J are TRBV7-2 and TRBJ1-2, with a weak D call TRBD1 (5 bases). This CDR3 is built from 14 residues. Germline V CDR1 and CDR2: SGHTA, FQGNSA. Trimming pared 1 base from V and 2 bases from J, leaving 8 bases between. Full variable domain (outside the CDR3, taken from reference TRBV7-2 and TRBJ1-2): GAGVSQSPSNKVTEKGKDVELRCDPISGHTALYWYRQSLGQGLEFLIYFQGNSAPDKSGLPSDRFSAERTGGSVSTLTIQRTQQEDSAVYLCASSLESGNYGYTFGSGTRLTVV.